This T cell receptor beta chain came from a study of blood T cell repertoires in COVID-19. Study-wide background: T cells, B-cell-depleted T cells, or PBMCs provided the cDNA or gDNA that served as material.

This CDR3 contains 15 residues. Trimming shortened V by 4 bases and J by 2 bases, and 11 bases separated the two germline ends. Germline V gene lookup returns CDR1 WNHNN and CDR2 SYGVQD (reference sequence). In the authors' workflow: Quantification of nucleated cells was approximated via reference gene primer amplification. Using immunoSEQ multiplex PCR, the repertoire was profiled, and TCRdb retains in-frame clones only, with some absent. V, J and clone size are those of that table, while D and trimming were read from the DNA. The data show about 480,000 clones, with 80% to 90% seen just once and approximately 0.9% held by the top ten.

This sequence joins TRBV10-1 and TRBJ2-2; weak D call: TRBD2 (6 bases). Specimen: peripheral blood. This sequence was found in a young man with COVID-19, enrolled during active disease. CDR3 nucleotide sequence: TGCGCCAGCAGTGTGGGACTCACCAACACCGGGGAGCTGTTTTTT. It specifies CASSVGLTNTGELFF.